This entry is about one TCR beta chain. Antigen: not known. Other DNA sequences in this specimen translate into the identical CDR3. PCR employed 60 Vbeta and 13 Jbeta primers. Produced via immunoSEQ multiplex PCR; TCRdb's table is partial and in-frame only. This sample has roughly 200,000 clones, with around 80% found just once. Trimming took 7 bases from V and 1 from J, leaving 4 bases between them. CDR3 length: 11 amino acids. From germline, CDR1 is MDHEN and CDR2 SYDVKM. The data belong to a study of cytomegalovirus exposure and HLA in healthy donors. Study-wide findings and caveats: Associated with cytomegalovirus, according to the listing, were 170 or so TCR beta chains.

The source is a woman aged 45-65 years in good health and CMV-seronegative. The rearrangement joins TRBV28 to TRBJ1-1, with D unresolved. What was sequenced was PBMCs. CDR3 DNA: TGTGCCAGCACCCAGAACACTGAAGCTTTCTTT. This translates into CASTQNTEAFF.